Shown below are 25 T cell receptor beta chains from a single sample sequenced in a study of blood T cell repertoires in COVID-19. Produced via immunoSEQ multiplex PCR; TCRdb's table is partial and in-frame only. Of around 72,000 clones listed, roughly 76% are singletons. Sequences were obtained from peripheral blood. These receptors were taken from a woman aged 70-85 years with acute or convalescent COVID-19.

The chain is built from TRBV6-5 and TRBJ1-5; 7 nucleotides agree with TRBD1. The V segment lost 4 bases and the J segment 0 bases; nucleotides outside the gene matches: 0. The germline gives CDR1 MNHEY, CDR2 SVGAGI. CDR3 length equals 14 residues. In nucleotides, the CDR3 is TGTGCCAGCAGTTGGGACAGTAGCAATCAGCCCCAGCATTTT. Translating gives CASSWDSSNQPQHF.

The CDR3 region is CASSLRGLKNIQYF. The CDR3 DNA follows: TGTGCCAGCAGCTTGCGAGGACTCAAAAACATTCAGTACTTC. The chain employs TRBV5-6 and TRBJ2-4; D is possibly TRBD2 (5 bases). Per germline, CDR1 SGHDT and CDR2 YYEEEE. The germline V and J ends were trimmed by 1 base and 3 bases, with 8 bases remaining between them. The CDR3 has 14 residues.

V gene TRBV4-1 combines with J gene TRBJ1-2; 8 positions match TRBD1. This CDR3 region has 14 residues. Per germline, CDR1 MGHRA and CDR2 YSYEKL. After removal of 0 bases from V and 7 bases from J, the junction contained 4 bases not matched to a gene. DNA for the CDR3: TGCGCCAGCAGCCAAGATTTGACAGGGGCTGGCTACACCTTC. Translating it yields CASSQDLTGAGYTF.

This chain uses TRBV12-3 or TRBV12-4 with TRBJ1-2; D may be TRBD1 (6 bases). The CDR3 extends over 13 amino acids. V lost 6 bases to trimming and J lost 8 bases, with 16 bases between them. The DNA for the CDR3 is TGTGCCAGCAGCGCAACAGGGAAGAGCGGCTACACCTTC. Encoded protein: CASSATGKSGYTF.

V is TRBV10-3 and J is TRBJ1-2, with 8 nucleotides matching TRBD1. CDR1 is ENHRY, CDR2 SYGVKD, per germline. With 2 bases clipped from V and 1 base from J, the junction kept 3 bases outside the gene matches. The length of the CDR3 is 15 residues. The CDR3 nucleotides are TGTGCCATCAGTGAGCCAGGGGGCAGTAACTATGGCTACACCTTC. Encoded protein: CAISEPGGSNYGYTF.

The V gene is TRBV7-2, the J gene TRBJ2-3; TRBD2 agrees at 8 bases. The V and J ends lost 3 bases and 1 base, in that order; junction bases with no gene match: 3. Germline V lookup: CDR1 SGHTA, CDR2 FQGNSA. This CDR3 comprises 15 residues. This CDR3 is CASSFSLAGTDTQYF. In DNA form, the CDR3 reads TGTGCCAGCAGCTTCTCACTAGCGGGCACAGATACGCAGTATTTT.

This rearrangement joins TRBV19 to TRBJ1-5; no firm D call. The germline gives CDR1 LNHDA, CDR2 SQIVND (reference sequence). There are 15 residues in the CDR3. Trimming took off 1 base at V and 10 bases at J, with 17 bases between the two ends. The CDR3 protein is CASSIGRTGSGPQHF. The CDR3 DNA reads as TGTGCCAGTAGTATAGGGAGGACGGGCTCGGGACCCCAGCATTTT.

The chain employs TRBV3-1 (or the pseudogene TRBV3-2) and TRBJ2-3, with 8 bases lining up with TRBD1. Germline-derived CDR1 and CDR2 are LGHDT and YNNKEL (reference sequence). This CDR3 spans 16 amino acids. Trimming cost V 4 bases and J 3 bases; bases outside gene matches: 9. The CDR3 DNA is TGTGCCAGCAGCCTCGACAGGGGTTGGAGGACAGATACGCAGTATTTT. It is translated as CASSLDRGWRTDTQYF.

The chain carries TRBV28 and TRBJ1-2, with a possible D match to TRBD1 (5 bases). V lost 9 bases, J lost 4 bases, and 15 bases lay in between. This CDR3 comprises 13 residues. Per germline, CDR1 MDHEN and CDR2 SYDVKM. In DNA, the CDR3 is TGTGCCAGTTTCCGGGGGATTGCCTATGGCTACACCTTC. This codes for CASFRGIAYGYTF.

This rearrangement joins TRBV5-8 to TRBJ1-5; no reliable D call. V shed 4 bases and J shed 6 bases, with 17 bases lying between them. This CDR3 is 15 amino acids long. The germline V gene has CDR1 SGHTS and CDR2 YDEGEE. This CDR3 reads CASSRYSRGSQPQHF. DNA for the CDR3: TGTGCCAGCAGCCGATACTCGCGTGGGAGTCAGCCCCAGCATTTT.

This chain connects TRBV7-2 to TRBJ1-4; a weak D match, TRBD1 (5 bases). The CDR3 totals 16 residues. CDR1 and CDR2 (germline): SGHTA, FQGNSA. The V end lost 2 bases, the J end lost 3 bases, and 13 bases lay between the germline ends. DNA of the CDR3: TGTGCCAGCAGCTTACAGGGCGGGGCAGCTAATGAAAAACTGTTTTTT. Amino acid sequence: CASSLQGGAANEKLFF.

The rearrangement uses TRBV28 and TRBJ1-6; a weak D match, TRBD1 (6 bases). The V gene lost 3 bases and the J gene lost 10 bases, with 19 bases spanning the gap. The CDR3 is 16 residues long. The V gene's germline CDR1 is MDHEN and CDR2 SYDVKM. The CDR3 region is CASSLPPGQGESPLHF. The CDR3 bases are TGTGCCAGCAGTTTGCCCCCGGGACAAGGGGAATCACCCCTCCACTTT. The full variable domain, with the rest looked up from reference TRBV28 and TRBJ1-6, is DVKVTQSSRYLVKRTGEKVFLECVQDMDHENMFWYRQDPGLGLRLIYFSYDVKMKEKGDIPEGYSVSREKKERFSLILESASTNQTSMYLCASSLPPGQGESPLHFGNGTRLTVT.

This sequence joins TRBV29-1 and TRBJ2-7, with D perhaps TRBD1 (5 bases). Deletions cut 6 bases from V and 0 bases from J, with 15 bases between. Germline values: CDR1 SQVTM, CDR2 ANQGSEA. The CDR3 is 14 residues long. For the CDR3, the DNA is TGCAGCGTCCTAGGGGATTCAAGCTCCTACGAGCAGTACTTC. It translates to CSVLGDSSSYEQYF.

CDR3 amino acids: CASSILAGGRNEQFF. CDR3 DNA sequence: TGTGCCAGTAGTATACTAGCGGGAGGGCGGAATGAGCAGTTCTTC. The chain couples TRBV19 to TRBJ2-1, with 12 bases lining up with TRBD2. V dropped 2 bases and J dropped 7; count of bases not matched to a gene: 3. From germline, CDR1 is LNHDA and CDR2 SQIVND (reference sequence). The CDR3 consists of 15 residues.

The V and J genes are TRBV6-6 and TRBJ2-5; 11 bases match TRBD1. The germline CDR1 and CDR2 sequences are MNHNY and SVGAGI (reference sequence). This CDR3 is 15 amino acids long. Trimming removed 5 bases from V and 4 bases from J; junction bases left unmatched: 6. This CDR3 reads CASSLPGTGGETQYF. The DNA for the CDR3 is TGTGCCAGCAGTCTTCCCGGGACAGGGGGAGAGACCCAGTACTTC.

The chain carries TRBV7-8 and TRBJ2-7, with 10 bases identical to TRBD2. The trim removed 5 bases at V and 2 bases at J, leaving 6 bases unmatched. The CDR3 has 15 amino acids. In germline, CDR1 is SGHVS, CDR2 FQNEAQ. CDR3 DNA sequence: TGTGCCAGCAGCCGGGAAGCGGGAGGGCCCTACGAGCAGTACTTC. Translation: CASSREAGGPYEQYF.

This clone was picked up one time. V gene TRBV5-5 combines with J gene TRBJ1-2; TRBD1 is a possible D gene (5 bases). Germline CDR1 SGHKS, CDR2 YYEKEE (reference sequence). The V gene lost 0 bases and the J gene lost 4 bases, with 13 bases spanning the gap. The CDR3 has 15 residues. CDR3 coding DNA: TGTGCCAGCAGCTTGGCCGGTCAGGGAAGCTATGGCTACACCTTC. It yields the protein CASSLAGQGSYGYTF.

The chain couples TRBV7-6 to TRBJ2-1; D ambiguous. Germline loops: CDR1 SGHVS, CDR2 FNYEAQ. This CDR3 region has 16 residues. Trimming took off 4 bases at V and 5 bases at J, with 18 bases between the two ends. The CDR3 loop is CASSSPYMVGNNEQFF. The CDR3 coding sequence is TGTGCCAGCAGCTCCCCGTATATGGTGGGCAACAATGAGCAGTTCTTC.

This clone was seen once. This sequence joins TRBV19 and TRBJ2-1; a weak D match, TRBD2 (5 bases). V was trimmed by 3 bases and J by 5 bases, leaving 17 bases between them. Germline assignment: CDR1 LNHDA and CDR2 SQIVND (reference sequence). The length of the CDR3 is 16 residues. CDR3 loop: CASSIRDYRINNEQFF. In DNA form, the CDR3 reads TGTGCCAGTAGTATCCGGGATTATCGGATTAACAATGAGCAGTTCTTC.

This rearrangement joins TRBV4-2 to TRBJ2-3; 13 bases are shared with TRBD2. The V gene end was trimmed by 4 bases and the J gene end by 3 bases; junction bases not matched to a gene: 7. CDR1 is LGHNA, CDR2 YNFKEQ, per germline. This CDR3 has 17 amino acids. In nucleotides, the CDR3 is TGTGCCAGCAGCCTCGGACTAGCGGGAGATTGGACAGATACGCAGTATTTT. Translated: CASSLGLAGDWTDTQYF.

The rearrangement joins TRBV12-5 to TRBJ1-2; tentatively, D is TRBD1 (6 bases). CDR1 and CDR2 (germline): LGHNT, FRNRAP. Trimming stripped 2 bases from V and 6 bases from J, with 19 bases between. CDR3 length equals 16 residues. CDR3 sequence: CASGLPRLRGADGYTF. Written as DNA, the CDR3 is TGTGCTAGTGGTTTGCCCCGCTTGCGGGGGGCGGATGGCTACACCTTC.

V usage is TRBV5-8 and J usage is TRBJ2-7; 7 nucleotides align to TRBD2. The germline CDR1 and CDR2 sequences are SGHTS and YDEGEE. V was pared by 3 bases and J by 0 bases, with 6 bases of the junction left unmatched. The CDR3 consists of 15 residues. The CDR3 here is CASSSRPGGSYEQYF. In DNA, the CDR3 is TGTGCCAGCAGCTCCCGGCCGGGGGGCTCCTACGAGCAGTACTTC.

The chain employs TRBV28 and TRBJ1-2, with D possibly matching TRBD1 (6 bases). Germline loops: CDR1 MDHEN, CDR2 SYDVKM. This CDR3 comprises 12 residues. V was pared by 6 bases and J by 4 bases, with 9 bases between. CDR3 amino acids: CASSRTAYGYTF. The CDR3 bases are TGTGCCAGCAGCCGGACAGCCTATGGCTACACCTTC.

The rearrangement uses TRBV29-1 and TRBJ1-3, with D possibly TRBD1 on 6 matching bases. The germline V gene has CDR1 SQVTM and CDR2 ANQGSEA. This CDR3 has 15 amino acids. Deletions cut 7 bases from V and 2 bases from J, with 18 bases between. Written as DNA, the CDR3 is TGCAGCGCTACCTCAGGGGACGTCGCTGGAAACACCATATATTTT. Its translation: CSATSGDVAGNTIYF.

The chain employs TRBV28 and TRBJ2-1; 8 bases map to TRBD1. CDR1 is MDHEN, CDR2 SYDVKM, per germline. V lost 1 base and J lost 1; bases outside the gene matches: 3. This CDR3 spans 16 amino acids. CDR3 in amino acids: CASSLLGTGSYNEQFF. CDR3 DNA: TGTGCCAGCAGTTTATTGGGGACAGGATCCTACAATGAGCAGTTCTTC.